This T cell receptor (beta chain) is drawn from a study of T cell responses to AZD1222 COVID-19 vaccine. This table comes from immunoSEQ multiplex PCR, and its TCRdb copy is limited to in-frame clones, with some not included. Among approximately 65,000 clones listed, 80% to 85% were seen once. The CDR3 covers 16 residues. Trimming pared 3 bases from V and 1 base from J, leaving 13 bases between. Germline-derived CDR1 and CDR2 are LGHNA and YSLEER. The TCR comes from an adult in good health. Source: peripheral blood, taken on day 0 of AZD1222 vaccination. This rearrangement joins TRBV4-3 to TRBJ2-1; perhaps TRBD1 as D (6 bases). CDR3 protein: CASSHTQGTSYNEQFF. For the CDR3, the DNA is TGCGCCAGCAGCCATACTCAGGGGACATCCTACAATGAGCAGTTCTTC.